The clone carrying this TCR beta chain was seen a single time. The antigen is undetermined. The data were obtained in a study of cytomegalovirus exposure and HLA in healthy donors. Notes on the study in general: Analyses of presence and absence presupposed an approximately uniform sequencing depth across donors.

V was pared by 4 bases and J by 3 bases, with 11 bases between. CDR3 length: 13 residues. Germline V gene data show CDR1 as SGHTS and CDR2 as YDEGEE. PCR involved 60 Vbeta and 13 Jbeta primers. TCRdb's copy holds only in-frame clones and misses some; the assay was immunoSEQ multiplex PCR. The data hold approximately 210,000 clones, with roughly 80% observed a single time. Input material: PBMCs. The chain combines TRBV5-8 with TRBJ2-7; D perhaps matches TRBD1 (5 bases). The sequence came from a male donor in good health and CMV-seropositive. CDR3 in DNA: TGTGCCAGCAGCCCCGGACACAACTACGAGCAGTACTTC. Amino acid sequence: CASSPGHNYEQYF.